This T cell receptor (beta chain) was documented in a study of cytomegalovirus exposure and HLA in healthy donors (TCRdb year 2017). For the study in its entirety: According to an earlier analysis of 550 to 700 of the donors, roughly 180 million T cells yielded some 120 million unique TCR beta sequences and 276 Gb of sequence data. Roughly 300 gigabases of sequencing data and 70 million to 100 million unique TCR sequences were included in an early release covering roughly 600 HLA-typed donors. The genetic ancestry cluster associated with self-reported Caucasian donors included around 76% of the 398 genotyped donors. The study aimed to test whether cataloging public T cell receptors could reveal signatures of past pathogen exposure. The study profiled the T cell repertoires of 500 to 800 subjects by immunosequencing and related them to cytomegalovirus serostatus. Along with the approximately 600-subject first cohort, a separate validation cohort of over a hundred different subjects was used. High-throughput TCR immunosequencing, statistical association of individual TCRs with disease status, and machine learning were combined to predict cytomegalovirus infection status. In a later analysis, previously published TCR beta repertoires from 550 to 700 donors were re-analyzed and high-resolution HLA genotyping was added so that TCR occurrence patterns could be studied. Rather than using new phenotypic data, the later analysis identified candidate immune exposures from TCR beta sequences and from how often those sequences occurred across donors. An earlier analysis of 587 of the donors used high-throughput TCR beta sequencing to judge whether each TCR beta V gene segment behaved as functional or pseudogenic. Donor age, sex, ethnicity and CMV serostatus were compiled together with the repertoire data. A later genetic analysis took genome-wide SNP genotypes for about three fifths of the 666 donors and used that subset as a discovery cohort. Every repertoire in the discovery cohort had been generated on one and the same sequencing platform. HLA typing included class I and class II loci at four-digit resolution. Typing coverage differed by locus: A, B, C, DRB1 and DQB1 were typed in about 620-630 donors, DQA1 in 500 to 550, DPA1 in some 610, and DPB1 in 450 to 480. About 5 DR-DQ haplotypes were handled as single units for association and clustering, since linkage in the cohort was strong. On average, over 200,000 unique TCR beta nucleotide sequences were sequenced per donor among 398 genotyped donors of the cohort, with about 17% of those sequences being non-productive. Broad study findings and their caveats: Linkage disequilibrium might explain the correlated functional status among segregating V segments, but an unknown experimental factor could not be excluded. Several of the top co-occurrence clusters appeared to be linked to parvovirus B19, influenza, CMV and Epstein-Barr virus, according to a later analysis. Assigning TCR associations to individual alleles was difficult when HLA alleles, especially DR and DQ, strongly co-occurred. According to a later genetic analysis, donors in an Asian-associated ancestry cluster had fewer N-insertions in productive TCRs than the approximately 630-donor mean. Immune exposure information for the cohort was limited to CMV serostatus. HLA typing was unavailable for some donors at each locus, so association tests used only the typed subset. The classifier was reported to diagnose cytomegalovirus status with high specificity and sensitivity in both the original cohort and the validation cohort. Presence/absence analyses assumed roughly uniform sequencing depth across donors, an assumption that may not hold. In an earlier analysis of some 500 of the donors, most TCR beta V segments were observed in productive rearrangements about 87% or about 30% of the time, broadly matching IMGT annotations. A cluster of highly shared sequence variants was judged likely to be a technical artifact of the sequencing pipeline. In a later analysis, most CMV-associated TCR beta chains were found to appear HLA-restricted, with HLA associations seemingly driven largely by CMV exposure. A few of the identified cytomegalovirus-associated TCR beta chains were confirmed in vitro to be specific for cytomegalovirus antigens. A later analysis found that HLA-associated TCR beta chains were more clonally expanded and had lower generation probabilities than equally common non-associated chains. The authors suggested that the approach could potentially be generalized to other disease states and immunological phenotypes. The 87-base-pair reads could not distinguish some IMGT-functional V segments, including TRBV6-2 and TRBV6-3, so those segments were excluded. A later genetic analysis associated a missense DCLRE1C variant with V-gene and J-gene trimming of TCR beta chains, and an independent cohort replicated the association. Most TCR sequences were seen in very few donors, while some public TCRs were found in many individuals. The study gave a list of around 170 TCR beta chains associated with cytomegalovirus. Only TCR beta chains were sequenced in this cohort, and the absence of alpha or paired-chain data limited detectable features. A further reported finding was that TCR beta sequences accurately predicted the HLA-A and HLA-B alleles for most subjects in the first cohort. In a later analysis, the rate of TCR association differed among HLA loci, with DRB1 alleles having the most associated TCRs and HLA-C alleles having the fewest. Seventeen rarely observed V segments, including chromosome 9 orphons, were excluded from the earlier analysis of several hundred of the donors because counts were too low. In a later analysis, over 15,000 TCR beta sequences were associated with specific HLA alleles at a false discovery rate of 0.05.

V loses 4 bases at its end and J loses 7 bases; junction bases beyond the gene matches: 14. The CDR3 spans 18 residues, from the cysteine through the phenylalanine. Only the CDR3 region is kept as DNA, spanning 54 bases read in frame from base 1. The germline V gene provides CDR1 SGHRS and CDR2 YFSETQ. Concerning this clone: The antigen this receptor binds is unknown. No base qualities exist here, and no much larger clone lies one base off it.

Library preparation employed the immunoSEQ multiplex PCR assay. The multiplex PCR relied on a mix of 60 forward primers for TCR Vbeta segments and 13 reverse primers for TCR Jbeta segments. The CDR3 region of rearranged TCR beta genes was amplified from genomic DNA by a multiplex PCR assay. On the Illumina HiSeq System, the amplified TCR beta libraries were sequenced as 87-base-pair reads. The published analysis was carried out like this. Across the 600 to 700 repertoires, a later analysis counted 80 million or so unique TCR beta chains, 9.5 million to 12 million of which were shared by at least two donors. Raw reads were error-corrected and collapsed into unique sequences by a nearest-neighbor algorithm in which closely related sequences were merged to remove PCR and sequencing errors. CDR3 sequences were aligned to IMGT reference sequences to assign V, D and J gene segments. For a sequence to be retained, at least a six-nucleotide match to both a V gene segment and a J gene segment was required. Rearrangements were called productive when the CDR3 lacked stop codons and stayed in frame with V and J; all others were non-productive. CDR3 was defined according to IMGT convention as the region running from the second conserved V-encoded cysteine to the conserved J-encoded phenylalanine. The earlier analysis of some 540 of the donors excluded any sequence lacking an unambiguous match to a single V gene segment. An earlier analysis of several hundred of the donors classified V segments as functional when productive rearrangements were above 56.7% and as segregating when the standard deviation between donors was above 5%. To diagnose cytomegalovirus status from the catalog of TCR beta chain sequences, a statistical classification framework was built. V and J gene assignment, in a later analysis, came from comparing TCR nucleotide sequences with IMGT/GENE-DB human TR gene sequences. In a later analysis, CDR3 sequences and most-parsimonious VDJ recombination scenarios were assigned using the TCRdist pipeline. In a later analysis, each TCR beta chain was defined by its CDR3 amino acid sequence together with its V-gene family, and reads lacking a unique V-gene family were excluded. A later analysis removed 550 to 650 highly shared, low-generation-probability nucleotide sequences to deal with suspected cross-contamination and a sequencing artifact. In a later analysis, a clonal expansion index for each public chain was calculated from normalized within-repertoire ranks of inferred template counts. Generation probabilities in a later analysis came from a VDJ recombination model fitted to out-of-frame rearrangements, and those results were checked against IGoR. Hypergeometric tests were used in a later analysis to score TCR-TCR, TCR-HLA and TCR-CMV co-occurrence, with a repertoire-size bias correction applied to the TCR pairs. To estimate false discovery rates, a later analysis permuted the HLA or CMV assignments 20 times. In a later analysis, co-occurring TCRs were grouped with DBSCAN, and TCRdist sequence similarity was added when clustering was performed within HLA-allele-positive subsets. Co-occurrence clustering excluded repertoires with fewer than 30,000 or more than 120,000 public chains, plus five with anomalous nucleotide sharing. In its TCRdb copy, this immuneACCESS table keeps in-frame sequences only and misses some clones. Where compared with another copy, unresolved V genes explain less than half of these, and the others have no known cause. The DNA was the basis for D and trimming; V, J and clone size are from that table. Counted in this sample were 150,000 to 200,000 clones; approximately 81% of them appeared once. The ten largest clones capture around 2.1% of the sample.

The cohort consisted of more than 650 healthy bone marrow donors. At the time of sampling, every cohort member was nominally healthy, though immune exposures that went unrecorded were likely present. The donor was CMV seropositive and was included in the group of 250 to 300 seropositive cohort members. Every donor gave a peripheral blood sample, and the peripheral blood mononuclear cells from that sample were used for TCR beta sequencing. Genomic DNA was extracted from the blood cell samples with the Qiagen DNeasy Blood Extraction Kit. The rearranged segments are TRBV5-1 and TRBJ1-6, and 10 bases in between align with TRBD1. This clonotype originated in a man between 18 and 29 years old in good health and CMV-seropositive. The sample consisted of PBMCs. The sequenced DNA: TGCGCCAGCAGCACCACCTCGACGACAGGGGGCCTGAATTCACCCCTCCACTTT. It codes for CASSTTSTTGGLNSPLHF.